This is a list of T cell receptor beta chains from one sample in a study of blood T cell repertoires in COVID-19. Profiled with immunoSEQ multiplex PCR; TCRdb holds only in-frame clones, not every one. The top ten hold 5.5% to 9% of the sample, which has around 250,000 clones, more than 75% seen once. Sequencing used peripheral blood. These receptors originate from a woman between 65 and 79 years old with active or convalescent COVID-19. The conserved cysteine and the conserved F or W are not part of the CDR3 here. Fields, in order: J gene, V gene, CDR3 protein.

TRBJ2-7 | TRBV4-1 | ASLGTTEQH
TRBJ1-1 | TRBV20-1 | SASGESEAF
TRBJ1-4 | TRBV19 | ASRGQGVETNEKLF
TRBJ1-1 | TRBV10-3 | AISGKTGPNTEAF
TRBJ2-7 | TRBV27 | ASSIRDSRRYEQY
TRBJ2-5 | TRBV6-5 | ASKTSGEETQY
TRBJ1-6 | TRBV6-5 | ASSYSTGSPRSPLH
TRBJ1-3 | TRBV13 | ASSPRGGNTIY
TRBJ1-2 | TRBV3-1/TRBV3-2 | ASSQDERRYGYT
TRBJ1-1 | TRBV7-6 | ASSSGVMNTEAF
TRBJ1-1 | TRBV7-9 | ASSQQGALNTEAF
TRBJ2-5 | TRBV7-2 | ASSLQTLEETQY
TRBJ2-2 | TRBV5-1 | ASRPGEMVTGELF
TRBJ2-7 | TRBV5-1 | ASSFGQGEQY
TRBJ1-2 | TRBV6-2/TRBV6-3 | ASSALGQGGGYT
TRBJ2-2 | TRBV27 | ASRTGGYTGELF
TRBJ1-4 | TRBV14 | ASSRAGAGEKLF
TRBJ1-2 | TRBV7-9 | ASSLETGINYGYT
TRBJ2-3 | TRBV29-1 | SFGPGSPDTQY
TRBJ2-3 | TRBV5-1 | ASSSPGYTDTQY
TRBJ1-5 | TRBV6-6 | ASSYEDRSNQPQH
TRBJ2-7 | TRBV18 | ASSTGGMYEQY
TRBJ2-7 | TRBV7-9 | ASSLVPTEQY
TRBJ1-6 | TRBV5-5 | ASSFRSQGAIGSPLH
TRBJ2-2 | TRBV6-5 | ASSYGRNPGELF
TRBJ1-4 | TRBV15 | ATSRGRGDEKLF
TRBJ1-1 | TRBV5-1 | ASSTGTANTEAF
TRBJ2-3 | TRBV6-1 | ASSEAAFGQGWDTQY